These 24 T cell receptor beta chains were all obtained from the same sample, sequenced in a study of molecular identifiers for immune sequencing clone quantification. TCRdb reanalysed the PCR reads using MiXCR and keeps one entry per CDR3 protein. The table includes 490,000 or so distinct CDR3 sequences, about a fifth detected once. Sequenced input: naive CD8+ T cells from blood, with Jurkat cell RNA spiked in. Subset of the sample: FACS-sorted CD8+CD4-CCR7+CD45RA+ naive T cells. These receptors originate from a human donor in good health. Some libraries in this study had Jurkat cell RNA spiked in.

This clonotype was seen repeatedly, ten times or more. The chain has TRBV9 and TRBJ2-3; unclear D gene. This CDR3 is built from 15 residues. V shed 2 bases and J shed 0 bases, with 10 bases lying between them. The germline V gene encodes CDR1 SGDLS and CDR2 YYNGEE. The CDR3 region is CASSVVSESTDTQYF. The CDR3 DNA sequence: TGTGCCAGCAGCGTCGTAAGCGAGAGCACAGATACGCAGTATTTT.

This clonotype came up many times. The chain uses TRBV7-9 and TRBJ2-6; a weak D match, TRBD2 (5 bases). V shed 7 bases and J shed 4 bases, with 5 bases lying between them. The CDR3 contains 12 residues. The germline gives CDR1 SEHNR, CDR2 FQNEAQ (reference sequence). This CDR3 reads CASTGGANVLTF. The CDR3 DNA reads TGTGCCAGCACGGGGGGGGCCAACGTCCTGACTTTC.

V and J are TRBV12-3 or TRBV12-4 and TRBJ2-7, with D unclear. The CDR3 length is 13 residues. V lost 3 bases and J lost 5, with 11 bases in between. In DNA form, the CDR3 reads TGTGCCAGCAGTTTCGCCCGAACCGACGAGCAGTACTTC. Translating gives CASSFARTDEQYF.

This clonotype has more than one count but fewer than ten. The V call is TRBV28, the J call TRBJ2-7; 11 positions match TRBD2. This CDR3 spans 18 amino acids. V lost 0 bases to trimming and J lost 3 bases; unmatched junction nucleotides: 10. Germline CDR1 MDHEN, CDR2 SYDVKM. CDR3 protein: CASSLWRPGTSGYYEQYF. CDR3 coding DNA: TGTGCCAGCAGTTTATGGAGGCCCGGGACTAGCGGATACTACGAGCAGTACTTC.

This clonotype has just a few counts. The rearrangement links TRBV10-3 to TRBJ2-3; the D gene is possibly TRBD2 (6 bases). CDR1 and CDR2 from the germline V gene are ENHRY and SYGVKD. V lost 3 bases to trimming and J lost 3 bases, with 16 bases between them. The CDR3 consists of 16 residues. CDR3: CAISDRDSIRTDTQYF. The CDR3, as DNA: TGTGCCATCAGTGACAGGGACTCCATTAGAACAGATACGCAGTATTTT.

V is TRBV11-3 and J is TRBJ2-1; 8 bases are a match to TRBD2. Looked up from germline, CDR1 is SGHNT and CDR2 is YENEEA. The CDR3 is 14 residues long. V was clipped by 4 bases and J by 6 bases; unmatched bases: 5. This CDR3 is CASSSGTSPNEQFF. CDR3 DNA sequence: TGTGCCAGCAGCTCCGGGACTAGTCCCAATGAGCAGTTCTTC.

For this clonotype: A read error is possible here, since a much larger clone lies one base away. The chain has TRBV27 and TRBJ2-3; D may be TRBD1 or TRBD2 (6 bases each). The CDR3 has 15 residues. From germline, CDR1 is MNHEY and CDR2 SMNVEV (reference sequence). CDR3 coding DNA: TGTGCCAGCATGGGCGCCGGGGGCAGCACAGATGCGCAGTATTTT. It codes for CASMGAGGSTDAQYF.

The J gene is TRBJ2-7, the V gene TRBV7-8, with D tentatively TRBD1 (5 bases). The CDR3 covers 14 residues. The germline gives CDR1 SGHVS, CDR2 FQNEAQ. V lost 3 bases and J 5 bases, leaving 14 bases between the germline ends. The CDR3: CASSFPIRGNEQYF. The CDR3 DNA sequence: TGTGCCAGCAGCTTTCCAATTAGGGGCAACGAGCAGTACTTC.

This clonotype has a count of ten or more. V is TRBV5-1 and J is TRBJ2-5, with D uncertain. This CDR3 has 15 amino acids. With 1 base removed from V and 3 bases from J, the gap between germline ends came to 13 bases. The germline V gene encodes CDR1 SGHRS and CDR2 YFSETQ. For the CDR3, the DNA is TGCGCCAGCAGCTTGTGGGTCGGCGTGGAAGAGACCCAGTACTTC. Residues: CASSLWVGVEETQYF.

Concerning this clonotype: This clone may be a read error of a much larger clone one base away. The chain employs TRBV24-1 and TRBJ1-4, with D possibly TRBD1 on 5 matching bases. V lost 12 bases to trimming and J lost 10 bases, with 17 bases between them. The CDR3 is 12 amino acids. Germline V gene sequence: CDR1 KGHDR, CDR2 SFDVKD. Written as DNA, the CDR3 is TGTGCCGCCGGAGGGGCTACGGGAAAACTGTTTTTT. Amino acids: CAAGGATGKLFF.

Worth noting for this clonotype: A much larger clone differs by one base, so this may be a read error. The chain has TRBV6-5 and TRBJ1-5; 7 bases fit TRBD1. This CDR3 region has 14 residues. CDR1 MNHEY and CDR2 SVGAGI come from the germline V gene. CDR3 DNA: TGTGCCAGCAGTTATGGGACAGCAAATCAGCCCCAGCGTTTT. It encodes CASSYGTANQPQRF.

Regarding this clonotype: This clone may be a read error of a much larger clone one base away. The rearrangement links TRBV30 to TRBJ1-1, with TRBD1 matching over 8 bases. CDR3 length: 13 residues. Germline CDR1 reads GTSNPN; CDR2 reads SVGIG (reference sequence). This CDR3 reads CARSHTGGTEAFF. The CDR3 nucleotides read TGTGCCCGGAGCCATACAGGGGGCACTGAAGCTTTCTTT. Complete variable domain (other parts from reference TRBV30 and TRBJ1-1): SQTIHQWPATLVQPVGSPLSLECTVEGTSNPNLYWYRQAAGRGLQLLFYSVGIGQISSEVPQNLSASRPQDRQFILSSKKLLLSDSGFYLCARSHTGGTEAFFGQGTRLTVV.

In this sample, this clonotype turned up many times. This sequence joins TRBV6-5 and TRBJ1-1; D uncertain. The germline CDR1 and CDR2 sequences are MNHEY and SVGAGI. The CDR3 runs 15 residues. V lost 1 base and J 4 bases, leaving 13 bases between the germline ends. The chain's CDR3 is CASSYWLGFGTEAFF. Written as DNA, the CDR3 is TGTGCCAGCAGTTACTGGCTGGGGTTCGGCACTGAAGCTTTCTTT.

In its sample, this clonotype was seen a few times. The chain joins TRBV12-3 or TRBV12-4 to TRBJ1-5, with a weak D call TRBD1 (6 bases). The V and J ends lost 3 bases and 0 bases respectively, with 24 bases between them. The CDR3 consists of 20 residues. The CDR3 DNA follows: TGTGCCAGCAGTTTTAACAGGGCGCGTCCACCAGACAATAGCAATCAGCCCCAGCATTTT. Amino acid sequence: CASSFNRARPPDNSNQPQHF.

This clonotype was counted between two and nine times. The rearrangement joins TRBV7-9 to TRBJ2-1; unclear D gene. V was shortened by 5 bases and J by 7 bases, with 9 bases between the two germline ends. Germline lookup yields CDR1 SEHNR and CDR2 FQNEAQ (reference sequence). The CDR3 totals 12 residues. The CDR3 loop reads CASSPFRNEQFF. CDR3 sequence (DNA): TGTGCCAGCAGCCCTTTCCGAAATGAGCAGTTCTTC.

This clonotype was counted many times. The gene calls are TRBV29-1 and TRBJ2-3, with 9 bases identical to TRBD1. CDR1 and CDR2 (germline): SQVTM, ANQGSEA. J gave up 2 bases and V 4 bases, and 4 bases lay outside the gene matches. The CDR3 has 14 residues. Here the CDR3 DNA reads TGCAGCGTTGTACGGGACAGGGACACAGATACGCAGTATTTT. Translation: CSVVRDRDTDTQYF.

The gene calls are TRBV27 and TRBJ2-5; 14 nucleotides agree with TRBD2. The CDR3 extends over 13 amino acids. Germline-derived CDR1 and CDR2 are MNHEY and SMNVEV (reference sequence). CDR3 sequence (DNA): TGTGGGAGTGGACTAGCGGGAGGTGAGACCCAGTACTTC. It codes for CGSGLAGGETQYF.

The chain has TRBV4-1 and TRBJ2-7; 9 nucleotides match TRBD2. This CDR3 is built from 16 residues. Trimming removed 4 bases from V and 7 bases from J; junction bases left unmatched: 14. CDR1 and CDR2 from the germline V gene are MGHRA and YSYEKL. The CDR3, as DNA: TGCGCCAGCAGCCCCGTTATCGGGCTAGCGGGATGGGAGCAGTACTTC. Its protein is CASSPVIGLAGWEQYF.

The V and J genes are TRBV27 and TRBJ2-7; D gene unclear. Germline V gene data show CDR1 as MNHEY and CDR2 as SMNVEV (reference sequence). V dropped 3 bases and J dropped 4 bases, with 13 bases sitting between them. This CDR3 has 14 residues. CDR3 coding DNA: TGTGCCAGCAGTTTTGCGGCAGGCGCTTACGAGCAGTACTTC. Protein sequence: CASSFAAGAYEQYF.

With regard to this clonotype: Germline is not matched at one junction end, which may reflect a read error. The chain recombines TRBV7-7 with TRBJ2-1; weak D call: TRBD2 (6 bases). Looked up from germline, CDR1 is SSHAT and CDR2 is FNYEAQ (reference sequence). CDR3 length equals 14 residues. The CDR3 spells CASSLGDSHNEQFF. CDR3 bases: TGTGCTAGCAGCTTAGGGGACTCCCACAATGAGCAGTTCTTC.

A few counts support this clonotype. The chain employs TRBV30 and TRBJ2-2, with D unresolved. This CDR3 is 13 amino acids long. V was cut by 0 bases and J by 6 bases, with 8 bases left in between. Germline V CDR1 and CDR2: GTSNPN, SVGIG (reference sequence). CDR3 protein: CAWSVLLAGELFF. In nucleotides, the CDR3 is TGTGCCTGGAGTGTACTCCTGGCCGGGGAGCTGTTTTTT. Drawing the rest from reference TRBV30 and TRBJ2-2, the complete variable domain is SQTIHQWPATLVQPVGSPLSLECTVEGTSNPNLYWYRQAAGRGLQLLFYSVGIGQISSEVPQNLSASRPQDRQFILSSKKLLLSDSGFYLCAWSVLLAGELFFGEGSRLTVL.

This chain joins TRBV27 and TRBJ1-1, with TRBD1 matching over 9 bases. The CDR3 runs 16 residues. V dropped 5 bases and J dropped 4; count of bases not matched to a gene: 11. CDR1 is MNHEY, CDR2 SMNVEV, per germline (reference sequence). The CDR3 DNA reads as TGTGCCAGCAGTCTAGGGACAGGGATGTTAGGCACTGAAGCTTTCTTT. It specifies CASSLGTGMLGTEAFF.

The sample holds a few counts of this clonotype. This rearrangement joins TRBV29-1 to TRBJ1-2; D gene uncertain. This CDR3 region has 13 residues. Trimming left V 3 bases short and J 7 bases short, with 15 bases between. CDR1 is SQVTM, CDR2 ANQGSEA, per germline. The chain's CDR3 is CSVEGSPYFGYTF. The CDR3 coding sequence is TGCAGCGTTGAGGGCAGCCCCTATTTTGGCTACACCTTC.

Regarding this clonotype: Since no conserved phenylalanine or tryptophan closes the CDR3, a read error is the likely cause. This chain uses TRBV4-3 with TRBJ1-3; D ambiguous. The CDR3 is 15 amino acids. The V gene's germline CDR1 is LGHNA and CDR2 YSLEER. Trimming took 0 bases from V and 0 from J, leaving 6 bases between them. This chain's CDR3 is CASSQDRFSGNTIYI. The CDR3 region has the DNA TGCGCCAGCAGCCAAGACAGGTTCTCTGGAAACACCATATATATT.